This TCR beta chain emerged from a study of T cell changes during pregnancy in multiple sclerosis. Sequenced by immunoSEQ multiplex PCR; TCRdb stores in-frame clones only, minus some. This repertoire shows about 59,000 clones, around 92% found once; its top ten account for roughly 2.6%. The CDR3 is made up of 16 amino acids. The V gene lost 0 bases and the J gene lost 4 bases, with 14 bases spanning the gap. Germline-derived CDR1 and CDR2 are SGHRS and YFSETQ. Sequenced material: peripheral blood, taken in the second trimester of pregnancy. This clonotype was sampled from a female donor in good health, enrolled as a control in a pregnancy study. The chain couples TRBV5-1 to TRBJ2-1; D is unresolved. The CDR3 coding sequence is TGCGCCAGCAGCTTGGCCGACTCAAATTCATACAATGAGCAGTTCTTC. Translated: CASSLADSNSYNEQFF.